The 21 T cell receptor beta chains in this list originate from one sample, sequenced in a study of cytotoxic CD8 clonotypes in ibrutinib-treated CLL. Repertoires were generated with immunoSEQ multiplex PCR, while TCRdb's copy carries only in-frame clones and drops some. The sample has approximately 280,000 clones, approximately 79% seen once. Here the sequenced sample was PBMCs, taken at disease progression, from a patient treated with ibrutinib. The receptors derive from a human donor with chronic lymphocytic leukemia.

V gene TRBV27 combines with J gene TRBJ2-1, with TRBD1 as a possible D gene (5 bases). V was clipped by 5 bases and J by 4 bases, with 12 bases between them. Germline CDR1 and CDR2: MNHEY and SMNVEV (reference sequence). The length of the CDR3 is 14 residues. Here the CDR3 DNA reads TGTGCCAGCAGTCCTCGGGCAGGGTACAATGAGCAGTTCTTC. Translation: CASSPRAGYNEQFF.

In its sample, this clone was seen once. The V call is TRBV2, the J call TRBJ1-2, with D possibly TRBD1 on 6 matching bases. From germline, CDR1 is SNHLY and CDR2 FYNNEI. The CDR3 covers 14 residues. Between the trimmed V and J ends, which lost 3 bases and 7 bases, there was a span of 15 bases. CDR3 sequence reads: CASSEVDRASGYTF. DNA for the CDR3: TGTGCCAGCAGTGAGGTGGACAGAGCTAGTGGCTACACCTTC. Together with reference TRBV2 and TRBJ1-2, the CDR3 gives the full variable domain: EPEVTQTPSHQVTQMGQEVILRCVPISNHLYFYWYRQILGQKVEFLVSFYNNEISEKSEIFDDQFSVERPDGSNFTLKIRSTKLEDSAMYFCASSEVDRASGYTFGSGTRLTVV.

V is TRBV15 and J is TRBJ2-3; 13 bases fit TRBD2. Germline V lookup: CDR1 LNHNV, CDR2 YYDKDF (reference sequence). V lost 10 bases and J lost 7; bases outside the gene matches: 11. The CDR3 consists of 15 residues. The DNA for the CDR3 is TGTGCCATCAAGACGGGGACTAGCGGGGATCATACGCAGTATTTT. It is translated as CAIKTGTSGDHTQYF.

This clone has just a few counts. This rearrangement joins TRBV4-1 to TRBJ2-3; D possibly corresponds to TRBD2 (5 bases). This CDR3 is 15 amino acids long. With 4 bases removed from V and 4 bases from J, the gap between germline ends came to 15 bases. Germline CDR1 MGHRA, CDR2 YSYEKL. This chain's CDR3 is CASSPEGLGPDTQYF. The CDR3 bases are TGCGCCAGCAGCCCCGAGGGCTTGGGCCCAGATACGCAGTATTTT.

The chain employs TRBV2 and TRBJ2-7, with 9 bases fitting TRBD1. The CDR3 is 16 residues long. With 6 bases clipped from V and 3 bases from J, the junction kept 12 bases outside the gene matches. In germline, CDR1 is SNHLY, CDR2 FYNNEI. DNA of the CDR3: TGTGCCAGCAGCGCGGGCCGGGACAGGGCGTACTACGAGCAGTACTTC. It yields the protein CASSAGRDRAYYEQYF.

The gene calls are TRBV2 and TRBJ2-7; TRBD2 matches at 10 bases. The ends lost 2 bases at V and 6 bases at J; junction bases unmatched: 4. This CDR3 has 14 amino acids. The germline V gene has CDR1 SNHLY and CDR2 FYNNEI. The CDR3 DNA is TGTGCCAGCAGTGAACCACTAGCGGGGCCCGAGCAGTACTTC. It codes for CASSEPLAGPEQYF.

The chain has TRBV18 and TRBJ2-7; D is perhaps TRBD1 (5 bases). Trimming left V 2 bases short and J 2 bases short, with 13 bases between. This CDR3 has 15 amino acids. Per the germline V gene, CDR1 is KGHSH and CDR2 is LQKENI. CDR3 coding DNA: TGTGCCAGCTCACCAACATTGGCAGGGCCCTACGAGCAGTACTTC. Amino acids: CASSPTLAGPYEQYF.

The chain combines TRBV5-1 with TRBJ2-5, with TRBD2 identical over 7 bases. The junction had 3 bases not matched to a gene; V was cut back by 1 base and J by 3 bases. The germline gives CDR1 SGHRS, CDR2 YFSETQ. The CDR3 covers 14 residues. CDR3 sequence reads: CASSLFLAEETQYF. CDR3 DNA sequence: TGCGCCAGCAGCTTGTTCCTAGCGGAAGAGACCCAGTACTTC.

V is TRBV5-1 and J is TRBJ1-2; D is uncertain. V was clipped by 2 bases and J by 6 bases, with 8 bases between them. CDR3 size: 12 residues. Germline CDR1 reads SGHRS; CDR2 reads YFSETQ. In DNA form, the CDR3 reads TGCGCCAGCAGCTTTTACCAGGATGGCTACACCTTC. Protein: CASSFYQDGYTF.

The chain is built from TRBV9 and TRBJ2-2, with TRBD2 matching over 14 bases. The V segment lost 0 bases and the J segment 0 bases; nucleotides outside the gene matches: 7. Germline loops: CDR1 SGDLS, CDR2 YYNGEE. The CDR3 has 20 amino acids. In nucleotides, the CDR3 is TGTGCCAGCAGCGTAGCTTTGACTAGCGGGAGGGCCTCGAACACCGGGGAGCTGTTTTTT. It codes for CASSVALTSGRASNTGELFF.

With respect to this clone: The same CDR3 is also encoded by other DNA sequences in this sample. The chain employs TRBV9 and TRBJ1-1, with D unclear. Germline CDR1 and CDR2: SGDLS and YYNGEE. Trimming removed 0 bases at V and 5 bases at J, with 11 bases between. The CDR3 runs 14 residues. The CDR3: CASSVAGGRTEAFF. CDR3 nucleotides: TGTGCCAGCAGCGTAGCTGGAGGAAGGACTGAAGCTTTCTTT.

The chain is built from TRBV6-1 and TRBJ2-2; a weak D match, TRBD2 (7 bases). The germline CDR1 and CDR2 sequences are MNHNS and SASEGT. This CDR3 spans 14 amino acids. The V gene lost 6 bases and the J gene lost 1 base, with 9 bases spanning the gap. In DNA form, the CDR3 reads TGTGCCAGCAGGCGGGGGCTGAACACCGGGGAGCTGTTTTTT. The encoded protein is CASRRGLNTGELFF.

This clone showed up just a few times. The chain is built from TRBV5-1 and TRBJ1-2; D may be TRBD1 (5 bases). The germline V gene encodes CDR1 SGHRS and CDR2 YFSETQ. The V and J ends lost 2 bases and 8 bases respectively, with 10 bases between them. This CDR3 is built from 12 residues. CDR3 DNA: TGCGCCAGCAGCTTATCGACAGTGGGCTACACCTTC. Its translation: CASSLSTVGYTF.

This clone was observed a handful of times. V usage is TRBV28 and J usage is TRBJ2-7, with 9 positions matching TRBD1. This CDR3 has 15 amino acids. Germline assignment: CDR1 MDHEN and CDR2 SYDVKM. J lost 3 bases, V lost 2 bases, and 5 bases had no gene match. In DNA form, the CDR3 reads TGTGCCAGCAGTTTACCCGGGACAGGGATCTACGAGCAGTACTTC. Translated: CASSLPGTGIYEQYF.

This chain connects TRBV13 to TRBJ2-1; TRBD2 agrees at 12 bases. Germline CDR1 reads PRHDT; CDR2 reads FYEKMQ (reference sequence). The CDR3 totals 15 residues. Unmatched junction bases numbered 10, after V lost 5 bases and J lost 11 bases. CDR3 protein: CASSTTSGGIPKQFF. DNA for the CDR3: TGTGCCAGCAGCACGACTAGCGGGGGTATACCTAAGCAGTTCTTC. The full variable domain, its missing parts supplied by reference TRBV13 and TRBJ2-1, is AAGVIQSPRHLIKEKRETATLKCYPIPRHDTVYWYQQGPGQDPQFLISFYEKMQSDKGSIPDRFSAQQFSDYHSELNMSSLELGDSALYFCASSTTSGGIPKQFFGPGTRLTVL.

The chain links TRBV2 to TRBJ2-3; 15 nucleotides match TRBD2. The CDR3 covers 15 residues. Per the germline V gene, CDR1 is SNHLY and CDR2 is FYNNEI. The J segment lost 6 bases and the V segment lost 6 bases, leaving 4 bases of the junction unmatched. CDR3 sequence: CASRGTSGGTDTQYF. Here the CDR3 DNA reads TGTGCCAGCAGAGGGACTAGCGGGGGGACGGATACGCAGTATTTT.

The rearrangement links TRBV18 to TRBJ2-1; D call uncertain. Germline V lookup: CDR1 KGHSH, CDR2 LQKENI. The CDR3 spans 18 residues. Deletions cut 4 bases from V and 0 bases from J, with 19 bases between. The CDR3 bases are TGTGCCAGCTCACATAAGCTGCCCCTAACGAGCTCCTACAATGAGCAGTTCTTC. This sequence encodes CASSHKLPLTSSYNEQFF.

This clone has a handful of counts. The gene calls are TRBV10-3 and TRBJ1-2; possible D gene TRBD1, 6 bases. Germline CDR1 and CDR2: ENHRY and SYGVKD. This CDR3 contains 13 residues. V shed 10 bases and J shed 2 bases, with 14 bases lying between them. CDR3 DNA: TGTGCCACCCTCGGGGGGGGCAACTATGGCTACACCTTC. Amino acids: CATLGGGNYGYTF.

This chain joins TRBV2 and TRBJ2-7; 12 bases are a match to TRBD2. V was clipped by 7 bases and J by 3 bases; unmatched bases: 4. The CDR3 extends over 14 amino acids. Looked up from germline, CDR1 is SNHLY and CDR2 is FYNNEI. As DNA, the CDR3 is TGTGCCAGCAAAATGACTAGCGGGAGCTACGAGCAGTACTTC. Translating it yields CASKMTSGSYEQYF.

The genes are TRBV18 and TRBJ1-2; a weak D match, TRBD1 (5 bases). Between the trimmed V and J ends, which lost 3 bases and 4 bases, there was a span of 9 bases. The CDR3 extends over 13 amino acids. Germline CDR1 is KGHSH and CDR2 is LQKENI. The CDR3 DNA reads TGTGCCAGCTCACCCCAGGGCGGCTATGGCTACACCTTC. Translating it yields CASSPQGGYGYTF.

A single count supports this clone. The chain recombines TRBV4-2 with TRBJ2-7, with D perhaps assigned TRBD1 or TRBD2 (6 bases each). This CDR3 comprises 16 residues. Trimming left V 0 bases short and J 4 bases short, with 16 bases between. Germline V CDR1 and CDR2: LGHNA, YNFKEQ. The CDR3 DNA sequence: TGTGCCAGCAGCCAAGAATGGTACGGGGGCCCATACGAGCAGTACTTC. Encoded protein: CASSQEWYGGPYEQYF.